What follows describes a single T cell receptor beta chain. The sample belongs to a study of blood T cell repertoires in COVID-19. At the level of the study: The United States, Italy and Spain were the sources of the acute and convalescent COVID-19 samples. From T cells, B-cell-depleted T cells, or PBMCs came the material, which was cDNA or gDNA.

The Seattle site enrolled patients during active infection and followed them longitudinally. How the authors handled the data: Cell counts per sample came from amplifying reference gene primers. Method: immunoSEQ multiplex PCR; TCRdb's copy keeps in-frame clones and lacks some. V, J and clone size derive from that table, while D and trimming were established from the DNA sequence. The sample lists about 210,000 clones, over 80% occurring once. V lost 6 bases and J lost 5, with 17 bases in between. CDR3 length: 15 amino acids. Germline loops: CDR1 MDHEN, CDR2 SYDVKM. The sequence derives from a man aged 60-69 years with COVID-19, enrolled during active disease. The V call is TRBV28, the J call TRBJ2-1; D possibly corresponds to TRBD2 (6 bases). The sample consisted of peripheral blood. CDR3 DNA sequence: TGTGCCAGCAGAACAGGAGGGAGACGGGACAATGAGCAGTTCTTC. Encoded protein: CASRTGGRRDNEQFF.